The 2 T cell receptor beta chains in this list originate from one sample, sequenced in a study of blood T cell repertoires in COVID-19. The table came from immunoSEQ multiplex PCR; TCRdb's copy has only in-frame clones and leaves some out. The data hold about 180,000 clones, with approximately 89% observed a single time. Sample: peripheral blood. These receptors were obtained from a man between 40 and 49 years old with active or convalescent COVID-19.

The gene calls are TRBV28 and TRBJ1-2; 8 nucleotides match TRBD1. Looked up from germline, CDR1 is MDHEN and CDR2 is SYDVKM. The CDR3 contains 14 residues. V shed 7 bases, J shed 0 bases, and the junction held 4 bases outside the gene matches. The CDR3 here is CASTQGASNYGYTF. In DNA, the CDR3 is TGTGCCAGCACCCAGGGGGCGTCTAACTATGGCTACACCTTC.

The genes are TRBV25-1 and TRBJ1-3; maybe TRBD1 (5 bases). The CDR3 contains 15 residues. The germline V gene has CDR1 MGHDK and CDR2 SYGVNS. Trimming left V 0 bases short and J 3 bases short, with 9 bases between. CDR3 coding DNA: TGTGCCAGCAGTGAATATAGGGGAAATGGAAACACCATATATTTT. This encodes CASSEYRGNGNTIYF. Drawing the rest from reference TRBV25-1 and TRBJ1-3, the complete variable domain is EADIYQTPRYLVIGTGKKITLECSQTMGHDKMYWYQQDPGMELHLIHYSYGVNSTEKGDLSSESTVSRIRTEHFPLTLESARPSHTSQYLCASSEYRGNGNTIYFGEGSWLTVV.